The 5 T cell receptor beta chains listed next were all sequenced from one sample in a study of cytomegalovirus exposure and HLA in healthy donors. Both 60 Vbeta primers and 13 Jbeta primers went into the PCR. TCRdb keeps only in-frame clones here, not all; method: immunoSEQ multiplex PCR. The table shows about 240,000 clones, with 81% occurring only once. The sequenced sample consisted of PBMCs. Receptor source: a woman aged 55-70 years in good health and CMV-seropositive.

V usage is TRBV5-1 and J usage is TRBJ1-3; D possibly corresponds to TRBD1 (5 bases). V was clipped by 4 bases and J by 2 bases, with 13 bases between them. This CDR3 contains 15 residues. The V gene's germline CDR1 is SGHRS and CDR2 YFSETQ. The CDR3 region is CASSPRGVAGNTIYF. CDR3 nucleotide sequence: TGCGCCAGCAGCCCCCGGGGGGTGGCTGGAAACACCATATATTTT. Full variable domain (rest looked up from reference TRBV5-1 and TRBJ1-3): KAGVTQTPRYLIKTRGQQVTLSCSPISGHRSVSWYQQTPGQGLQFLFEYFSETQRNKGNFPGRFSGRQFSNSRSEMNVSTLELGDSALYLCASSPRGVAGNTIYFGEGSWLTVV.

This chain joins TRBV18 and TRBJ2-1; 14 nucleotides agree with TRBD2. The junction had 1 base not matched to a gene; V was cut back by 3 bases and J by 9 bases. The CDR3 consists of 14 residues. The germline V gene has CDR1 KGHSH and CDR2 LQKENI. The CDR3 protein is CASSPGLAGVEQFF. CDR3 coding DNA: TGTGCCAGCTCACCGGGACTAGCGGGAGTTGAGCAGTTCTTC.

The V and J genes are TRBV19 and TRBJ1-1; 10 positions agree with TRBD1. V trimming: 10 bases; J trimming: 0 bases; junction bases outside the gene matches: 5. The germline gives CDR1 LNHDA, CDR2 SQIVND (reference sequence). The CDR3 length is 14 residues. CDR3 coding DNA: TGTGCCACCGGGACAGGGGCCTTGAACACTGAAGCTTTCTTT. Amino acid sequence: CATGTGALNTEAFF.

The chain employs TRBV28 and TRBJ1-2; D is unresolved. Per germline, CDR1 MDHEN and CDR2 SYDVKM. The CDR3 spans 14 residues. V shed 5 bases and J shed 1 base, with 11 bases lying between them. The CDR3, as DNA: TGTGCCAGCAGTACCCGGGGAGATAACTATGGCTACACCTTC. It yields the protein CASSTRGDNYGYTF.

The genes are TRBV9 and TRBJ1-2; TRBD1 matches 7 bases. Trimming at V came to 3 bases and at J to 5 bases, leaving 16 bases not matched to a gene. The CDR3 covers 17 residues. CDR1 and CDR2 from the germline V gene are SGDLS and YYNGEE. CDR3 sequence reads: CASSGDRVTSLRYGYTF. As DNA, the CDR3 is TGTGCCAGCAGCGGAGACAGGGTAACCAGCCTAAGGTATGGCTACACCTTC.